Included here is one TCR beta chain sequence, with context. Its antigen is unidentified. This entry belongs to a study of T cells expressing NK-cell markers. Broader study findings: Evidence did not settle whether expanded NKG2C+ T cell clones targeted HCMV. For a few donors, these clonotypes were likewise the leading ones in the CD3+CD56-NKG2C+ fraction.

After re-calling the 5' RACE reads, TCRdb lists one entry per CDR3 protein, DNA absent. The data include some 460,000 distinct CDR3 sequences; the top ten clones carry 1.4%. The germline gives CDR1 SGHRS, CDR2 YFSETQ. CDR3 length equals 14 residues. Sequencing input: blood T cells: a sorted CD56 or NKG2C T cell subset, CD4+ or CD8+ T cells, or bulk PBMC T cells (not recorded which). This clonotype was sampled from a woman aged 45-65 years in good health. The V gene is TRBV5-1, the J gene TRBJ2-5. CDR3 protein: CASTDRAFGETQYF.